This T cell receptor beta chain was recovered during a study of blood T cell repertoires in COVID-19. Trimming took 1 base from V and 6 from J, leaving 10 bases between them. The CDR3 loop spans 14 amino acids. In germline, CDR1 is SGHAT, CDR2 FQNNGV. TCRdb keeps only in-frame clones here, not all; method: immunoSEQ multiplex PCR. The sample carries fewer than 250,000 clones, 70% to 90% recorded once. This sequence joins TRBV11-2 and TRBJ2-1, with D hard to call. Sequencing used peripheral blood. The sequence came from a woman between 55 and 75 years old with active or convalescent COVID-19. In nucleotides, the CDR3 is TGTGCCAGCAGCTTAGGGAGTTTCGGCAATGAGCAGTTCTTC. Residues: CASSLGSFGNEQFF.